A single sample gave rise to the 13 T cell receptor beta chains below, sequenced in a study of T cell clusters in autoimmune cytopenias. Multiplex touch-down PCR amplified TRB using TRB-A and TRB-B pools in one tube. Reanalyzing the multiplex PCR reads, TCRdb keeps one entry per CDR3 protein, without DNA. This sample contains 6,900 or so distinct CDR3 sequences. Some 40,000 genome equivalents of blood DNA were amplified for TRB. The data also belong to a second study, concerning T cell repertoires in aging, cancer and after chemotherapy.

Source material: peripheral blood. The source of these receptors is a human donor in good health.

Measured by frequency, this clonotype is medium-sized. V is TRBV27 and J is TRBJ2-1; the D gene TCRdb calls, TRBD2, cannot be checked with no DNA. CDR3 length: 16 amino acids. The germline V gene has CDR1 MNHEY and CDR2 SMNVEV (reference sequence). CDR3 protein: CASSFLLAGGLNEQFF.

Measured by frequency, this clonotype is medium-sized. This rearrangement joins TRBV30 to TRBJ2-2; TCRdb proposes TRBD1, but this gene call is untestable without DNA. The length of the CDR3 is 17 residues. Germline-derived CDR1 and CDR2 are GTSNPN and SVGIG (reference sequence). The CDR3 protein is CAWSLRTGQANTGELFF.

The chain links TRBV6-5 to TRBJ2-2; as DNA is missing, the TRBD2 call by TCRdb cannot be tested. Germline assignment: CDR1 MNHEY and CDR2 SVGAGI. The CDR3 totals 14 residues. The CDR3 protein is CASSYSGGTGELFF.

V gene TRBV7-2 combines with J gene TRBJ2-2; the D gene TCRdb calls, TRBD2, cannot be checked with no DNA. CDR3 length: 16 amino acids. In germline, CDR1 is SGHTA, CDR2 FQGNSA. The CDR3 protein is CASSFRRSSNTGELFF.

The V and J genes are TRBV7-2 and TRBJ2-5; TCRdb returns TRBD2, unconfirmable since there is no DNA. The CDR3 covers 16 residues. Germline V lookup: CDR1 SGHTA, CDR2 FQGNSA. The CDR3 sequence is CASSLLSAGLKETQYF.

The chain couples TRBV27 to TRBJ2-7; the D call of TRBD2 rests on TCRdb alone, since no DNA is present to check it. The CDR3 extends over 13 amino acids. CDR1 and CDR2 (germline): MNHEY, SMNVEV (reference sequence). CDR3 region: CASSPWRDYEQYF.

This clonotype is identified as medium-sized from frequency. The chain recombines TRBV19 with TRBJ1-4; with no DNA, the TCRdb D assignment of TRBD1 cannot be verified. The CDR3 runs to 14 residues. The germline V gene encodes CDR1 LNHDA and CDR2 SQIVND (reference sequence). CDR3 protein: CASSVDHGREKLFF.

This clonotype is deemed medium-sized by its frequency. V is TRBV5-6 and J is TRBJ2-5. Germline CDR1 is SGHDT and CDR2 is YYEEEE. The CDR3 totals 15 residues. CDR3 in amino acids: CASSPGMSDGETQYF.

V is TRBV19 and J is TRBJ1-1. Germline-derived CDR1 and CDR2 are LNHDA and SQIVND (reference sequence). This CDR3 spans 15 amino acids. The CDR3 sequence: CASSIGRQKNTEAFF.

By frequency, this clonotype is medium-sized. This sequence joins TRBV27 and TRBJ2-2; TCRdb picks TRBD1, but there is no DNA to check that call. The CDR3 is 15 residues long. Germline CDR1 and CDR2: MNHEY and SMNVEV (reference sequence). CDR3 in amino acids: CASSPEGRGTGELFF.

The chain couples TRBV30 to TRBJ2-7. Germline values: CDR1 GTSNPN, CDR2 SVGIG (reference sequence). The CDR3 loop spans 12 amino acids. Here the CDR3 reads CAWRHLTNEQYF.

The rearrangement links TRBV5-5 to TRBJ1-3; as DNA is missing, the TRBD1 call by TCRdb cannot be tested. The CDR3 is 15 amino acids. Germline lookup yields CDR1 SGHKS and CDR2 YYEKEE (reference sequence). This CDR3 is CASSFRTLGPNTIYF.

This chain joins TRBV10-3 and TRBJ1-5; TCRdb's D call, TRBD1, is unchecked because there is no DNA. CDR1 is ENHRY and CDR2 is SYGVKD in the germline V gene. CDR3 size: 15 residues. CDR3 protein: CAISDGKNSNQPQHF.